This entry lists 17 T cell receptor beta chains sequenced from one sample in a study of blood T cell repertoires in COVID-19. Some clones are missing from TCRdb's copy, which holds only in-frame ones; the method was immunoSEQ multiplex PCR. The top ten clones hold approximately 7% of a sample with some 380,000 clones, around 87% of them seen once. The sample was peripheral blood. These receptor sequences come from a man aged 18 to 30 with active or convalescent COVID-19.

J is TRBJ2-5 and V is TRBV9; no reliable D call. Trimming cost V 0 bases and J 5 bases, with 8 bases left between them. CDR3 length: 13 residues. Germline V lookup: CDR1 SGDLS, CDR2 YYNGEE. CDR3 region: CASSVGLGETQYF. The CDR3 coding sequence is TGTGCCAGCAGCGTAGGGCTTGGTGAGACCCAGTACTTC. The full variable domain, completed using reference TRBV9 and TRBJ2-5, is DSGVTQTPKHLITATGQRVTLRCSPRSGDLSVYWYQQSLDQGLQFLIQYYNGEERAKGNILERFSAQQFPDLHSELNLSSLELGDSALYFCASSVGLGETQYFGPGTRLLVL.

This clone appeared a few times. This chain joins TRBV3-1 (or the pseudogene TRBV3-2) and TRBJ2-7; unclear D gene. The CDR3 has 13 amino acids. Per germline, CDR1 LGHDT and CDR2 YNNKEL (reference sequence). The V and J ends lost 1 base and 3 bases respectively, with 7 bases between them. CDR3 sequence reads: CASSQGGYYEQYF. In DNA, the CDR3 is TGTGCCAGCAGCCAAGGAGGTTACTACGAGCAGTACTTC.

This chain uses TRBV15 with TRBJ2-1; tentatively, D is TRBD1 (6 bases). CDR1 is LNHNV and CDR2 is YYDKDF in the germline V gene (reference sequence). The CDR3 sequence is 17 residues long. With 0 bases removed from V and 0 bases from J, the gap between germline ends came to 12 bases. The CDR3 region has the DNA TGTGCCACCAGCAGAGATCGGACAGAAAGCTCCTACAATGAGCAGTTCTTC. It yields the protein CATSRDRTESSYNEQFF.

This chain uses TRBV11-2 with TRBJ1-2; tentatively, D is TRBD1 (5 bases). This CDR3 has 16 residues. The germline gives CDR1 SGHAT, CDR2 FQNNGV. The V end lost 1 base, the J end lost 7 bases, and 19 bases lay between the germline ends. The CDR3 DNA reads as TGTGCCAGCAGCTTAGGGGTAGACGCGGGGCTTCGTGGCTACACCTTC. Translated, it gives CASSLGVDAGLRGYTF.

This sequence joins TRBV28 and TRBJ2-5, with a possible D match to TRBD1 (6 bases). The CDR3 loop spans 17 amino acids. V was trimmed by 5 bases and J by 0 bases, leaving 19 bases between them. CDR1 and CDR2 (germline): MDHEN, SYDVKM. The CDR3 reads CASSVPVTGTHQETQYF. CDR3 coding DNA: TGTGCCAGCAGTGTTCCGGTCACAGGGACACACCAAGAGACCCAGTACTTC.

The chain uses TRBV5-6 and TRBJ1-3; no clear D gene. V dropped 4 bases and J dropped 0 bases, with 5 bases sitting between them. The CDR3 consists of 13 residues. Germline values: CDR1 SGHDT, CDR2 YYEEEE. For the CDR3, the DNA is TGTGCCAGCAGCCGTCGCTCTGGAAACACCATATATTTT. This codes for CASSRRSGNTIYF.

The rearrangement links TRBV7-9 to TRBJ2-5, with D possibly matching TRBD1 (6 bases). V lost 0 bases and J 5 bases, leaving 10 bases between the germline ends. Germline CDR1 SEHNR, CDR2 FQNEAQ (reference sequence). This CDR3 region has 14 residues. The CDR3 loop is CASSLAQGGETQYF. DNA of the CDR3: TGTGCCAGCAGCTTAGCACAGGGCGGGGAGACCCAGTACTTC.

The chain uses TRBV28 and TRBJ2-1, with TRBD2 as a possible D gene (5 bases). Per the germline V gene, CDR1 is MDHEN and CDR2 is SYDVKM. The length of the CDR3 is 14 residues. Trimming removed 6 bases from V and 0 bases from J, with 9 bases in between. This CDR3 reads CASRSGTSYNEQFF. CDR3 sequence (DNA): TGTGCCAGCAGAAGCGGTACCTCCTACAATGAGCAGTTCTTC.

The rearrangement links TRBV29-1 to TRBJ1-5, with D possibly TRBD1 on 6 matching bases. Germline V gives CDR1 SQVTM, CDR2 ANQGSEA. The CDR3 length is 13 residues. V lost 4 bases and J lost 6, with 13 bases in between. DNA for the CDR3: TGCAGCGTTGGGACAGCCCAGGGTCAGCCCCAGCATTTT. It is translated as CSVGTAQGQPQHF.

The CDR3 coding sequence is TGTGCCAGCAGCTTAGCAGGGGGGACAGCCTATGGCTACACCTTC. It encodes CASSLAGGTAYGYTF. The V and J genes are TRBV7-8 and TRBJ1-2, with TRBD1 matching over 7 bases. Germline V gives CDR1 SGHVS, CDR2 FQNEAQ. The CDR3 loop spans 15 amino acids. The V and J ends lost 0 bases and 4 bases, in that order; junction bases with no gene match: 5.

The J gene is TRBJ2-7, the V gene TRBV7-2; perhaps TRBD2 as D (6 bases). The germline V and J ends were trimmed by 5 bases and 2 bases, with 13 bases remaining between them. The germline V gene encodes CDR1 SGHTA and CDR2 FQGNSA. The CDR3 runs to 14 residues. CDR3 nucleotide sequence: TGTGCCAGCAGCACCGGGGGTGTGACCTACGAGCAGTACTTC. This sequence encodes CASSTGGVTYEQYF.

The chain links TRBV24-1 to TRBJ2-3; the match to TRBD2 covers 16 bases. The germline CDR1 and CDR2 sequences are KGHDR and SFDVKD. J lost 5 bases, V lost 2 bases, and 6 bases had no gene match. CDR3 size: 18 residues. The CDR3: CATSDSGLAGGREDTQYF. CDR3 DNA sequence: TGTGCCACCAGTGATTCGGGACTAGCGGGAGGGCGGGAAGATACGCAGTATTTT.

This chain uses TRBV27 with TRBJ1-1, with no clear D. Per the germline V gene, CDR1 is MNHEY and CDR2 is SMNVEV (reference sequence). Trimming took 3 bases from V and 2 from J, leaving 7 bases between them. The CDR3 runs 13 residues. This chain's CDR3 is CASSFEENTEAFF. In DNA form, the CDR3 reads TGTGCCAGCAGTTTTGAGGAAAACACTGAAGCTTTCTTT.

The genes are TRBV30 and TRBJ1-5; 8 bases align to TRBD1. This CDR3 comprises 14 residues. The V gene's germline CDR1 is GTSNPN and CDR2 SVGIG (reference sequence). V trimming: 1 base; J trimming: 5 bases; junction bases outside the gene matches: 4. This chain's CDR3 is CAWSGGQGYQPQHF. CDR3 DNA sequence: TGTGCCTGGAGTGGAGGACAGGGATATCAGCCCCAGCATTTT.

The chain combines TRBV4-1 with TRBJ1-5; no clear D gene. This CDR3 region has 16 residues. CDR1 MGHRA and CDR2 YSYEKL come from the germline V gene. Deletions cut 4 bases from V and 1 base from J, with 14 bases between. Here the CDR3 reads CASSPYSEPSNQPQHF. The CDR3 nucleotides are TGCGCCAGCAGCCCCTATTCGGAGCCCAGCAATCAGCCCCAGCATTTT.

J is TRBJ2-1 and V is TRBV11-3; 8 nucleotides match TRBD1. Looked up from germline, CDR1 is SGHNT and CDR2 is YENEEA. J lost 1 base, V lost 5 bases, and 4 bases had no gene match. This CDR3 region has 15 residues. Written as DNA, the CDR3 is TGTGCCAGCAGCGAAGGACAGGGATCCTACAATGAGCAGTTCTTC. Amino acid sequence: CASSEGQGSYNEQFF.

Only a few counts were recorded for this clone. The chain recombines TRBV5-1 with TRBJ2-7; 9 nucleotides agree with TRBD2. Germline values: CDR1 SGHRS, CDR2 YFSETQ. V lost 2 bases and J lost 5; bases outside the gene matches: 5. This CDR3 spans 14 amino acids. The CDR3 coding sequence is TGCGCCAGCAGCTTTAGCGGGAGATATAACGAGCAGTACTTC. This codes for CASSFSGRYNEQYF.